Below are 18 T cell receptor beta chains sequenced from a single sample in a study of OX40 agonist ivuxolimab in advanced cancers. Only in-frame clones appear in the TCRdb table, and some are missing; sequencing was by immunoSEQ multiplex PCR. The table has some 20,000 clones, roughly 69% seen once. This specimen was CD4+ or CD8+ T cells sorted from blood, taken in a trial of the OX40 agonist ivuxolimab. These receptors originate from an adult with an advanced solid tumor such as melanoma, head and neck, liver or kidney cancer.

The chain links TRBV2 to TRBJ2-3; D unresolved. There are 14 residues in the CDR3. The V gene's germline CDR1 is SNHLY and CDR2 FYNNEI. V was clipped by 0 bases and J by 0 bases, with 4 bases between them. DNA for the CDR3: TGTGCCAGCAGTGAAGCGTGGAGCACAGATACGCAGTATTTT. Translating it yields CASSEAWSTDTQYF.

CDR3 DNA: TGTGCCAGCAGCAGGGGGGGAACCTACGAGCAGTACTTC. Translation: CASSRGGTYEQYF. The V call is TRBV9, the J call TRBJ2-7; D possibly corresponds to TRBD2 (7 bases). CDR1 and CDR2 from the germline V gene are SGDLS and YYNGEE. Trimming cost V 4 bases and J 2 bases, with 10 bases left between them. The CDR3 has 13 amino acids.

This chain joins TRBV5-8 and TRBJ1-2; maybe TRBD1 (5 bases). This CDR3 region has 14 residues. V gave up 0 bases and J gave up 5 bases, with 11 bases separating them. Germline assignment: CDR1 SGHTS and CDR2 YDEGEE. CDR3 region: CASSLGAGKYGYTF. The CDR3 DNA is TGTGCCAGCAGCTTGGGTGCAGGGAAGTATGGCTACACCTTC. The entire variable domain, with the rest obtained from reference TRBV5-8 and TRBJ1-2, is as follows: EAGVTQSPTHLIKTRGQQATLRCSPISGHTSVYWYQQALGLGLQFLLWYDEGEERNRGNFPPRFSGRQFPNYSSELNVNALELEDSALYLCASSLGAGKYGYTFGSGTRLTVV.

The rearrangement links TRBV4-1 to TRBJ2-2; D ambiguous. The V gene lost 0 bases and the J gene lost 3 bases, with 8 bases spanning the gap. The germline V gene has CDR1 MGHRA and CDR2 YSYEKL. This CDR3 contains 15 residues. CDR3 sequence: CASSQDRAYTGELFF. In nucleotides, the CDR3 is TGCGCCAGCAGCCAAGATCGGGCCTACACCGGGGAGCTGTTTTTT.

V and J are TRBV23-1 and TRBJ2-2; possibly TRBD2 for D (5 bases). TRBV23-1 is an ORF for which the function is uncertain. The CDR3 spans 17 residues. Trimming removed 2 bases at V and 1 base at J, with 14 bases between. The CDR3 reads CASSQTPSSGNTGELFF. Here the CDR3 DNA reads TGCGCCAGCAGTCAAACGCCCTCGAGCGGGAACACCGGGGAGCTGTTTTTT.

The chain uses TRBV28 and TRBJ2-7; D is uncertain. This CDR3 spans 13 amino acids. V lost 2 bases and J lost 6, with 11 bases in between. CDR1 is MDHEN and CDR2 is SYDVKM in the germline V gene. CDR3 DNA: TGTGCCAGCAGTTTAACCACAAGCCTCGAGCAGTACTTC. Its translation: CASSLTTSLEQYF.

The chain carries TRBV30 and TRBJ1-4; D remains ambiguous. Per the germline V gene, CDR1 is GTSNPN and CDR2 is SVGIG (reference sequence). V was cut by 0 bases and J by 7 bases, with 9 bases left in between. CDR3 size: 13 residues. The CDR3 bases are TGTGCCTGGAGTGTAGGGTCTGGTGAAAAACTGTTTTTT. It codes for CAWSVGSGEKLFF.

V and J are TRBV6-5 and TRBJ1-1, with D possibly being TRBD1 (6 bases). The germline V gene encodes CDR1 MNHEY and CDR2 SVGAGI. Trimming left V 7 bases short and J 4 bases short, with 13 bases between. The CDR3 runs 13 residues. CDR3 sequence: CASTLRGGTEAFF. CDR3 DNA: TGTGCCAGCACCCTGAGGGGGGGCACTGAAGCTTTCTTT.

This chain joins TRBV4-1 and TRBJ2-1, with 8 nucleotides matching TRBD2. Trimming cost V 5 bases and J 3 bases; bases outside gene matches: 12. Germline V lookup: CDR1 MGHRA, CDR2 YSYEKL. This CDR3 is 17 amino acids long. The CDR3 DNA reads TGCGCCAGCAGCGCCCAACCGAGCGGGGGTGACTACAATGAGCAGTTCTTC. Residues: CASSAQPSGGDYNEQFF.

The V call is TRBV27, the J call TRBJ1-4, with TRBD1 matching over 9 bases. The J segment lost 4 bases and the V segment lost 6 bases, leaving 9 bases of the junction unmatched. Germline-derived CDR1 and CDR2 are MNHEY and SMNVEV (reference sequence). The CDR3 is 16 amino acids. The CDR3 nucleotides are TGTGCCAGCAGGCGGACAGGGGAGATTGGTAATGAAAAACTGTTTTTT. The encoded protein is CASRRTGEIGNEKLFF.

The chain is built from TRBV28 and TRBJ2-2, with D perhaps TRBD1 (5 bases). This CDR3 contains 17 residues. V lost 3 bases and J 0 bases, leaving 14 bases between the germline ends. CDR1 MDHEN and CDR2 SYDVKM come from the germline V gene. CDR3 region: CASSFRIPTANTGELFF. The CDR3 coding sequence is TGTGCCAGCAGTTTTCGCATCCCGACAGCGAACACCGGGGAGCTGTTTTTT. Combining the CDR3 with reference TRBV28 and TRBJ2-2 gives the whole variable domain DVKVTQSSRYLVKRTGEKVFLECVQDMDHENMFWYRQDPGLGLRLIYFSYDVKMKEKGDIPEGYSVSREKKERFSLILESASTNQTSMYLCASSFRIPTANTGELFFGEGSRLTVL.

This sequence joins TRBV7-9 and TRBJ2-1, with D unresolved. The CDR3 length is 13 residues. V gave up 5 bases and J gave up 5 bases, with 10 bases separating them. CDR1 and CDR2 (germline): SEHNR, FQNEAQ (reference sequence). The CDR3 DNA reads as TGTGCCAGCAGCCCGGACCGGCACAATGAGCAGTTCTTC. As protein: CASSPDRHNEQFF. Using reference TRBV7-9 and TRBJ2-1 for the parts outside the CDR3, the full variable domain is DTGVSQNPRHKITKRGQNVTFRCDPISEHNRLYWYRQTLGQGPEFLTYFQNEAQLEKSRLLSDRFSAERPKGSFSTLEIQRTEQGDSAMYLCASSPDRHNEQFFGPGTRLTVL.

This chain links TRBV27 with TRBJ2-7; tentatively, D is TRBD1 (5 bases). The CDR3 runs 12 residues. With 3 bases removed from V and 4 bases from J, the gap between germline ends came to 7 bases. CDR1 and CDR2 from the germline V gene are MNHEY and SMNVEV (reference sequence). This CDR3 reads CASSFKGYEQYF. DNA of the CDR3: TGTGCCAGCAGTTTTAAGGGGTACGAGCAGTACTTC.

The gene calls are TRBV28 and TRBJ2-7, with D possibly being TRBD1 or TRBD2 (5 bases each). The CDR3 length is 14 residues. Germline CDR1 MDHEN, CDR2 SYDVKM. Trimming stripped 2 bases from V and 4 bases from J, with 12 bases between. The CDR3 loop is CASSLRDVWYEQYF. As DNA, the CDR3 is TGTGCCAGCAGTTTACGGGACGTCTGGTACGAGCAGTACTTC.

Only one count was recorded for this clone. The chain couples TRBV25-1 to TRBJ2-2; D is perhaps TRBD1 or TRBD2 (5 bases each). CDR3 length equals 14 residues. With 1 base removed from V and 6 bases from J, the gap between germline ends came to 9 bases. Germline loops: CDR1 MGHDK, CDR2 SYGVNS. CDR3 amino acids: CASSEWGWAGELFF. The DNA for the CDR3 is TGTGCCAGCAGTGAATGGGGGTGGGCCGGGGAGCTGTTTTTT.

The CDR3 reads CATSRDRTLNEQFF. CDR3 nucleotide sequence: TGTGCCACCAGCAGAGATCGGACCCTTAATGAGCAGTTCTTC. This chain links TRBV15 with TRBJ2-1; no firm D call. Per the germline V gene, CDR1 is LNHNV and CDR2 is YYDKDF (reference sequence). This CDR3 has 14 residues. Trimming left V 0 bases short and J 7 bases short, with 10 bases between.

This chain links TRBV18 with TRBJ2-7, with TRBD2 matching 14 bases. Germline CDR1 reads KGHSH; CDR2 reads LQKENI. CDR3 length equals 16 residues. V lost 3 bases, J lost 5 bases, and 6 bases stayed unmatched. Here the CDR3 reads CASSPGTSGSSHEQYF. The CDR3 DNA follows: TGTGCCAGCTCACCCGGGACTAGCGGGAGTTCCCACGAGCAGTACTTC.

The chain couples TRBV9 to TRBJ1-5, with D possibly matching TRBD1 (5 bases). CDR1 and CDR2 (germline): SGDLS, YYNGEE. There are 14 residues in the CDR3. V was cut by 4 bases and J by 6 bases, with 14 bases left in between. The CDR3 spells CASSSAGGAQPQHF. The CDR3 DNA sequence: TGTGCCAGCAGCTCTGCCGGGGGTGCTCAGCCCCAGCATTTT. Supplemented by reference TRBV9 and TRBJ1-5, the full variable domain reads DSGVTQTPKHLITATGQRVTLRCSPRSGDLSVYWYQQSLDQGLQFLIQYYNGEERAKGNILERFSAQQFPDLHSELNLSSLELGDSALYFCASSSAGGAQPQHFGDGTRLSIL.